The 2 T cell receptor beta chains below come from one sample, sequenced in a study of vaccination and CD4 T cells after COVID-19. Treatment defined: roughly 10-day PBMC culture with coronavirus spike peptide pools or control peptides (ViraFEST assay). Sequence data for DNA of cultured CD4+ T cells were generated by the Oncomine TCR Beta short-read assay. One entry per CDR3 protein, called by TCRdb with MiXCR from the PCR reads. The sample carries 9,500 to 15,000 distinct CDR3 sequences, around 52% recorded once. No antigen is known for these receptors. Material: CD4+ T cells from blood, cultured in vitro. The receptors shown here come from a human donor who had recovered from COVID-19.

The V call is TRBV7-2, the J call TRBJ2-1; 9 bases match TRBD1. Losses at the gene ends were 5 bases for V and 6 bases for J; bases not matched to a gene: 8. The CDR3 consists of 15 residues. Germline CDR1 is SGHTA and CDR2 is FQGNSA. CDR3 residues: CASSRLGTGLNEQFF. The CDR3 coding sequence is TGTGCCAGCAGCCGACTAGGGACAGGGCTCAATGAGCAGTTCTTC.

The rearrangement links TRBV20-1 to TRBJ2-7; 7 bases are shared with TRBD2. Trimming took 3 bases from V and 1 from J; bases not matched to a gene: 15. The CDR3 loop spans 17 amino acids. Germline CDR1 is DFQATT and CDR2 is SNEGSKA (reference sequence). CDR3 sequence: CSASSNPFTSVSYEQYF. The CDR3 bases are TGCAGTGCTAGTTCCAATCCCTTCACTAGCGTTTCCTACGAGCAGTACTTC.